This T cell receptor (beta chain) was documented in a study of blood T cell repertoires in COVID-19. Original handling: Amplifying reference gene primers gave estimates of nucleated cell counts. Generated by immunoSEQ multiplex PCR, the TCRdb table keeps only in-frame clones and is missing some. V and J calls and clone size follow that table, whereas D and trimming were derived from the DNA. This table holds 200,000 to 250,000 clones, 70% to 90% found once. This clone was seen just once. The sample was peripheral blood. The source of this sequence is a woman younger than 45 with COVID-19, enrolled during active disease.

The CDR3 sequence: CASSSRDTGWETQYF. In DNA form, the CDR3 reads TGTGCCAGCAGTTCACGGGACACGGGCTGGGAGACCCAGTACTTC. The rearrangement joins TRBV6-5 to TRBJ2-5; D is perhaps TRBD1 (6 bases). V was cut by 4 bases and J by 5 bases, with 17 bases left in between. There are 15 residues in the CDR3. Germline loops: CDR1 MNHEY, CDR2 SVGAGI.